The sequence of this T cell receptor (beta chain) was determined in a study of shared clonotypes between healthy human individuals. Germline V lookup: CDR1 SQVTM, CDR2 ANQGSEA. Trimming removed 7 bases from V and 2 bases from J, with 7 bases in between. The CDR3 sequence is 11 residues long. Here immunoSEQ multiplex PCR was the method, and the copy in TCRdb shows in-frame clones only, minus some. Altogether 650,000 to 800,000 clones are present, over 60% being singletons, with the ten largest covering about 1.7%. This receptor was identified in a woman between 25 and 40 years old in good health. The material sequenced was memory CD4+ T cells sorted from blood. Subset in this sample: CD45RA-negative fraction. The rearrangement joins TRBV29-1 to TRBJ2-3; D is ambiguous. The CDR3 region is CSGALTDTQYF. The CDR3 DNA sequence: TGCAGCGGGGCCCTCACAGATACGCAGTATTTT.